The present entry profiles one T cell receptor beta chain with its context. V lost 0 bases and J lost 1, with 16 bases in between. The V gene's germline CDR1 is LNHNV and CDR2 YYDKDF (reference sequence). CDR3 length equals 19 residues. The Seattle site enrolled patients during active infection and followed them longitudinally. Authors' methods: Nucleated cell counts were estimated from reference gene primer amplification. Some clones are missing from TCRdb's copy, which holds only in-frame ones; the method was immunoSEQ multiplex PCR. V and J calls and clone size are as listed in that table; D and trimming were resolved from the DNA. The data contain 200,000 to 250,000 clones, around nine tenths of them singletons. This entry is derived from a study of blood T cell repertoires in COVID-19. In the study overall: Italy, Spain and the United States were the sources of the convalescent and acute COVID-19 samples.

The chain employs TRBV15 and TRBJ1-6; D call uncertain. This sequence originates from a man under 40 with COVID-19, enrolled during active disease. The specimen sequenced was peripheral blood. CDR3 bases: TGTGCCACCAGCAGAGATCGGCCTGGCCCGGGTTCCTATAATTCACCCCTCCACTTT. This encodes CATSRDRPGPGSYNSPLHF.